Following are 21 T cell receptor beta chains from one sample sequenced in a study of radiotherapy plus CTLA-4 blockade in lung cancer. Some clones are missing from TCRdb's copy, which holds only in-frame ones; the method was immunoSEQ multiplex PCR. The data contain more than 95,000 clones, approximately 74% of them singletons. This specimen was peripheral blood, taken from a patient treated with radiotherapy plus ipilimumab. These TCRs come from a human donor with non-small cell lung cancer who had a partial response to radiotherapy plus ipilimumab. Some clones in this sample may be carry-over from other donors' samples.

The chain has TRBV15 and TRBJ2-5; 10 bases are a match to TRBD1. Judging by the DNA end, TRBJ2-7 fits better; the J call may be wrong. The CDR3 consists of 17 residues. Germline lookup yields CDR1 LNHNV and CDR2 YYDKDF (reference sequence). The CDR3, as DNA: TGTGCCACCAGCAGAGAGAACCGGGACAGGGGATACTACGAGCAGTACTTC. As protein: CATSRENRDRGYYEQYF.

V is TRBV15 and J is TRBJ2-1, with D perhaps matching TRBD2 (6 bases). Germline CDR1 reads LNHNV; CDR2 reads YYDKDF (reference sequence). The CDR3 has 15 residues. V was cut by 1 base and J by 8 bases, with 15 bases left in between. CDR3 nucleotides: TGTGCCACCAGCAGAGTGGGGGGAGGTATGGATGAGCAGTTCTTC. Translation: CATSRVGGGMDEQFF.

This chain uses TRBV5-8 with TRBJ2-7; D possibly corresponds to TRBD2 (6 bases). CDR3 length equals 15 residues. Trimming removed 2 bases from V and 3 bases from J, with 15 bases in between. The germline V gene has CDR1 SGHTS and CDR2 YDEGEE. The DNA for the CDR3 is TGTGCCAGCAGCTTACAGGTGGGGGGTTTCTACGAGCAGTACTTC. Translating it yields CASSLQVGGFYEQYF.

This clone was counted between two and nine times. The chain is built from TRBV29-1 and TRBJ2-1; 9 nucleotides align to TRBD2. V shed 6 bases and J 7 bases; nucleotides not matched to a gene: 13. CDR3 length equals 15 residues. From germline, CDR1 is SQVTM and CDR2 ANQGSEA. This chain's CDR3 is CSVARSSGGQNEQFF. CDR3 bases: TGCAGCGTGGCCCGCAGTAGCGGGGGCCAGAATGAGCAGTTCTTC.

The chain has TRBV6-5 and TRBJ2-3, with 15 bases fitting TRBD2. CDR1 and CDR2 from the germline V gene are MNHEY and SVGAGI. This CDR3 contains 16 residues. The ends lost 4 bases at V and 7 bases at J; junction bases unmatched: 6. The CDR3 DNA follows: TGTGCCAGCAGTTCCCGGACTAGCGGGGGGGCCAATACGCAGTATTTT. This translates into CASSSRTSGGANTQYF.

The chain is built from TRBV5-1 and TRBJ1-3; a possible D gene is TRBD1 (6 bases). The CDR3 runs to 15 residues. Trimming pared 4 bases from V and 4 bases from J, leaving 15 bases between. In germline, CDR1 is SGHRS, CDR2 YFSETQ. Here the CDR3 reads CASSPAGAPGNTIYF. The CDR3 nucleotides are TGCGCCAGCAGCCCGGCGGGGGCGCCCGGAAACACCATATATTTT.

This CDR3 reads CASSQDPSGTYEQYF. The CDR3 DNA reads as TGCGCCAGCAGCCAAGACCCTAGCGGGACTTACGAGCAGTACTTC. The chain combines TRBV4-1 with TRBJ2-5; 9 bases are a match to TRBD2. The end of the DNA is better explained by TRBJ2-7, so the J call may be wrong. This CDR3 is built from 15 residues. CDR1 is MGHRA, CDR2 YSYEKL, per germline.

This sequence joins TRBV6-1 and TRBJ2-7; TRBD2 is a possible D gene (6 bases). Germline lookup yields CDR1 MNHNS and CDR2 SASEGT. The CDR3 has 14 amino acids. The germline V and J ends were trimmed by 4 bases and 3 bases, with 13 bases remaining between them. CDR3 loop: CASSAGDRDYEQYF. The DNA of the CDR3 is TGTGCCAGCAGTGCGGGAGATAGGGACTACGAGCAGTACTTC.

This chain links TRBV2 with TRBJ2-2, with 8 bases lining up with TRBD2. CDR1 and CDR2 from the germline V gene are SNHLY and FYNNEI. The junction had 7 bases not matched to a gene; V was cut back by 4 bases and J by 6 bases. This CDR3 comprises 15 residues. The CDR3 reads CASSAFGGVSGELFF. CDR3 nucleotides: TGTGCCAGCAGTGCGTTCGGGGGGGTCTCCGGGGAGCTGTTTTTT.

This chain links TRBV6-5 with TRBJ1-6, with 7 bases lining up with TRBD1. The CDR3 totals 14 residues. The V gene's germline CDR1 is MNHEY and CDR2 SVGAGI. Germline trimming cut 10 bases from V and 7 bases from J; bases unmatched to any gene: 10. The CDR3 reads CATSLQGQNSPLHF. CDR3 sequence (DNA): TGTGCCACCAGCCTTCAGGGACAGAATTCACCCCTCCACTTT.

The chain joins TRBV11-3 to TRBJ2-3, with TRBD2 matching over 7 bases. J was trimmed by 0 bases and V by 5 bases; bases with no gene match: 11. The germline gives CDR1 SGHNT, CDR2 YENEEA. The CDR3 is 17 amino acids. The CDR3, as DNA: TGTGCCAGCAGCCCGGGAGGAACTGGGCCAAGCACAGATACGCAGTATTTT. This translates into CASSPGGTGPSTDTQYF.

This chain joins TRBV19 and TRBJ2-5; no firm D call. Deletions cut 3 bases from V and 7 bases from J, with 9 bases between. The CDR3 consists of 12 residues. The germline CDR1 and CDR2 sequences are LNHDA and SQIVND (reference sequence). For the CDR3, the DNA is TGTGCCAGTAGTATTCTAGGTGGGACCCAGTACTTC. It yields the protein CASSILGGTQYF.

The rearrangement uses TRBV6-5 and TRBJ2-7; 8 nucleotides match TRBD1. After removal of 5 bases from V and 6 bases from J, the junction contained 12 bases not matched to a gene. Germline lookup yields CDR1 MNHEY and CDR2 SVGAGI. The CDR3 runs to 15 residues. The CDR3 reads CASSARQGRPSEQYF. Here the CDR3 DNA reads TGTGCCAGCAGTGCCCGACAGGGGCGGCCGAGCGAGCAGTACTTC.

The rearrangement joins TRBV9 to TRBJ2-3; TRBD1 might be the D (5 bases). Germline V gene data show CDR1 as SGDLS and CDR2 as YYNGEE. The CDR3 loop spans 14 amino acids. V lost 6 bases, J lost 0 bases, and 11 bases lay in between. CDR3 nucleotide sequence: TGTGCCAGCACCTTAGGGGAAAGCACAGATACGCAGTATTTT. Translation: CASTLGESTDTQYF.

This chain links TRBV2 with TRBJ1-5, with D tentatively TRBD1 (6 bases). Germline V gene lookup returns CDR1 SNHLY and CDR2 FYNNEI. Trimming removed 2 bases at V and 0 bases at J, with 8 bases between. The CDR3 is 15 residues long. The CDR3 sequence: CASSERGNSNQPQHF. CDR3 in DNA: TGTGCCAGCAGTGAAAGGGGGAATAGCAATCAGCCCCAGCATTTT.

The chain uses TRBV7-2 and TRBJ2-4; 14 nucleotides line up with TRBD2. The CDR3 loop spans 17 amino acids. Unmatched junction bases numbered 1, after V lost 3 bases and J lost 0 bases. Germline CDR1 SGHTA, CDR2 FQGNSA. The CDR3 sequence: CASSLTSGGAAKNIQYF. The CDR3 region has the DNA TGTGCCAGCAGCTTGACTAGCGGGGGGGCAGCCAAAAACATTCAGTACTTC.

Only one count was recorded for this clone. The CDR3 DNA reads TGTGCCAGCAGTTTAAGCGTGGCCCAGCCCCAGCATTTT. This gives the protein CASSLSVAQPQHF. The V gene is TRBV27, the J gene TRBJ1-5; D remains unclear. CDR3 size: 13 residues. Germline CDR1 reads MNHEY; CDR2 reads SMNVEV (reference sequence). With 2 bases removed from V and 7 bases from J, the gap between germline ends came to 9 bases.

The chain joins TRBV4-3 to TRBJ1-4; no definite D call. The ends were cut back, 0 bases at V and 4 bases at J, with 9 bases in the middle. The CDR3 runs 15 residues. Germline CDR1 reads LGHNA; CDR2 reads YSLEER. CDR3 nucleotides: TGCGCCAGCAGCCAAGATCCCGGGGATAATGAAAAACTGTTTTTT. Residues: CASSQDPGDNEKLFF.

The chain has TRBV2 and TRBJ2-2; D is perhaps TRBD2 (7 bases). Trimming took 5 bases from V and 5 from J, leaving 12 bases between them. The germline V gene encodes CDR1 SNHLY and CDR2 FYNNEI. CDR3 length equals 14 residues. The CDR3: CASSRGGRTGELFF. Here the CDR3 DNA reads TGTGCCAGCAGTCGCGGGGGCCGGACCGGGGAGCTGTTTTTT.

This rearrangement joins TRBV7-2 to TRBJ2-3; 11 nucleotides match TRBD2. CDR3 length: 16 residues. The germline CDR1 and CDR2 sequences are SGHTA and FQGNSA. V shed 4 bases, J shed 4 bases, and the junction held 7 bases outside the gene matches. For the CDR3, the DNA is TGTGCCAGCAGCTGGGGGCTAGCGGGAGGTGCAGATACGCAGTATTTT. Encoded protein: CASSWGLAGGADTQYF.

The chain employs TRBV18 and TRBJ2-1; D remains unclear. Trimming took 3 bases from V and 1 from J, leaving 10 bases between them. The CDR3 spans 15 residues. CDR1 and CDR2 from the germline V gene are KGHSH and LQKENI. The CDR3, as DNA: TGTGCCAGCTCACCTCCTTCGTTGTCCTACAATGAGCAGTTCTTC. Translation gives CASSPPSLSYNEQFF.